This TCR beta chain stems from a study of glioma-infiltrating T cells. TCR alpha and beta CDR3 regions were amplified from RNA using iRepertoire nested multiplex PCR. Each CDR3 protein is one row after TCRdb ran MiXCR on the multiplex PCR reads. The profile shows approximately 110,000 distinct CDR3 sequences, 20% to 30% of them singletons. CDR3 length: 12 residues. V usage is TRBV12-3 or TRBV12-4 and J usage is TRBJ1-2; D unclear. The sequence was collected from a human donor with low-grade glioma or glioblastoma, undergoing nonglioma brain surgery, or in good health (not recorded which). Sequenced: glioma tissue, nonneoplastic brain tissue, or PBMCs (not recorded which). As DNA, the CDR3 is TGTTCCATCAGTGCAGACAACTATGGCTACACCTTC. It encodes CSISADNYGYTF.